This T cell receptor (beta chain) was retrieved from a study of T-cell memory formation after mild COVID-19. General observations from the study: Within pre-infection memory, some responding clones were found, suggesting cross-reactive memory joined. Chiefly within CM and EM were the contracting CD4+ clones; CD8+ ones were within EMRA.

MiXCR was run by TCRdb on the 5' RACE reads, yielding one entry per CDR3 protein. The sample contains roughly 350,000 distinct CDR3 sequences, roughly 21% of which appear only once. Germline V lookup: CDR1 KGHSH, CDR2 LQKENI. This CDR3 region has 18 residues. Losses at the gene ends were 2 bases for V and 5 bases for J; bases not matched to a gene: 15. A few counts support this clonotype. As yet, its antigen is unknown. The TCR originated in an adult woman who had mild COVID-19 (a few samples of this study predate the infection). Cell type and time point are not known. Input material: PBMCs or a T cell subset sorted from them (not recorded which). V gene TRBV18 combines with J gene TRBJ2-5, with 9 bases fitting TRBD1. In nucleotides, the CDR3 is TGTGCCAGCTCACCAGGCTCTCCGGGACAGGGATTTTGGGAGACCCAGTACTTC. Translating gives CASSPGSPGQGFWETQYF.